The TCR beta chain under discussion was sequenced for a study of neoadjuvant nivolumab and ipilimumab in lung cancer. Study-level results: Only two of four nivolumab-treated tumors gained richness and clonality by surgery.

The ends were cut back, 1 base at V and 9 bases at J, with 7 bases in the middle. Germline V gives CDR1 GTSNPN, CDR2 SVGIG (reference sequence). The CDR3 loop spans 11 amino acids. The method was immunoSEQ multiplex PCR; TCRdb's version includes in-frame clones alone and lacks a portion of them. The sample lists 40,000 to 55,000 clones, approximately 90% occurring once. In regard to this clone: Its cognate antigen is unknown.

V usage is TRBV30 and J usage is TRBJ2-1, with D unclear. This TCR came from an adult with non-small cell lung cancer. Some clones in this sample may be carry-over from other donors' samples. The sample consisted of blood, taken before neoadjuvant nivolumab, alone or with ipilimumab. This CDR3 reads CAWSGGGEQFF. CDR3 DNA: TGTGCCTGGAGTGGGGGTGGTGAGCAGTTCTTC.